Relative to its sample, the clone carrying this TCR beta chain is medium-sized. Method: immunoSEQ multiplex PCR; TCRdb's copy keeps in-frame clones and lacks some. In the table there are around 270,000 clones, about 83% of which are singletons. This specimen comes from a study of blood T cell repertoires in COVID-19. Sequenced material: peripheral blood. This receptor was taken from a middle-aged woman who had recovered from COVID-19.

The CDR3 region has the DNA TGTGCCAGCAGTTACTCTTGGGGGGACCGGGACGAGCAGTACTTC. Translating gives CASSYSWGDRDEQYF. The chain has TRBV6-6 and TRBJ2-7; tentative D call: TRBD2 (6 bases). CDR1 is MNHNY and CDR2 is SVGAGI in the germline V gene (reference sequence). V lost 0 bases and J 5 bases, leaving 14 bases between the germline ends. The CDR3 contains 15 residues.